These 26 T cell receptor beta chains were all obtained from the same sample, sequenced in a study of T cell clones after liver transplantation. Profiled with immunoSEQ multiplex PCR; TCRdb holds only in-frame clones, not every one. The data show about 20,000 clones, 80% to 90% seen once. Specimen: CD8+ T cells from blood, collected approximately 3.5 years after liver transplant. Receptors originate from a human patient who received a liver transplant. Some T cells may have come from the graft donor.

This rearrangement joins TRBV15 to TRBJ2-2, with D perhaps TRBD2 (6 bases). The V end lost 0 bases, the J end lost 3 bases, and 14 bases lay between the germline ends. This CDR3 contains 17 residues. Germline V CDR1 and CDR2: LNHNV, YYDKDF (reference sequence). CDR3 protein: CATSRDLSGVHTGELFF. CDR3 sequence (DNA): TGTGCCACCAGCAGAGATCTGTCGGGAGTTCACACCGGGGAGCTGTTTTTT.

This clone was detected once. The chain employs TRBV19 and TRBJ1-1; D perhaps matches TRBD1 (5 bases). Per germline, CDR1 LNHDA and CDR2 SQIVND (reference sequence). Trimming removed 5 bases from V and 4 bases from J, with 14 bases in between. The CDR3 contains 14 residues. This CDR3 is CASSPLGVGTEAFF. In DNA form, the CDR3 reads TGTGCCAGTAGTCCTCTGGGGGTGGGCACTGAAGCTTTCTTT.

The chain couples TRBV27 to TRBJ1-5, with 8 bases that match TRBD1. This CDR3 contains 15 residues. Germline V gene data show CDR1 as MNHEY and CDR2 as SMNVEV (reference sequence). V was clipped by 2 bases and J by 4 bases; unmatched bases: 4. CDR3 DNA: TGTGCCAGCAGTTTAATGACAGGGGTAAATCAGCCCCAGCATTTT. This codes for CASSLMTGVNQPQHF.

The rearrangement uses TRBV4-3 and TRBJ2-1; the D call may be TRBD1 or TRBD2 (5 bases each). The V gene's germline CDR1 is LGHNA and CDR2 YSLEER. Between the trimmed V and J ends, which lost 0 bases and 7 bases, there was a span of 16 bases. The CDR3 has 16 amino acids. CDR3 sequence (DNA): TGCGCCAGCAGCCAAGATGTGTCGGGGCCTATGAATGAGCAGTTCTTC. This translates into CASSQDVSGPMNEQFF.

This rearrangement joins TRBV5-4 to TRBJ1-1; D is ambiguous. This CDR3 is built from 11 residues. Per the germline V gene, CDR1 is SGHNT and CDR2 is YYREEE (reference sequence). V shed 3 bases and J shed 8 bases, with 8 bases lying between them. The CDR3 DNA reads TGTGCCAGCAGCTACAACGAAGAAGCTTTCTTT. Translating it yields CASSYNEEAFF.

The chain joins TRBV19 to TRBJ2-5; D is possibly TRBD2 (6 bases). Germline CDR1 is LNHDA and CDR2 is SQIVND (reference sequence). V gave up 5 bases and J gave up 2 bases, with 9 bases separating them. CDR3 length: 13 amino acids. For the CDR3, the DNA is TGTGCCAGTAGTTACGGAGGGCAAGAGACCCAGTACTTC. This encodes CASSYGGQETQYF.

This chain joins TRBV5-1 and TRBJ2-2; possibly TRBD1 for D (5 bases). CDR1 is SGHRS, CDR2 YFSETQ, per germline. The V end lost 0 bases, the J end lost 3 bases, and 9 bases lay between the germline ends. This CDR3 has 15 amino acids. The CDR3 sequence: CASSLGREYTGELFF. The DNA of the CDR3 is TGCGCCAGCAGCTTGGGCAGGGAATACACCGGGGAGCTGTTTTTT. The entire variable domain, with the rest obtained from reference TRBV5-1 and TRBJ2-2, is as follows: KAGVTQTPRYLIKTRGQQVTLSCSPISGHRSVSWYQQTPGQGLQFLFEYFSETQRNKGNFPGRFSGRQFSNSRSEMNVSTLELGDSALYLCASSLGREYTGELFFGEGSRLTVL.

This chain links TRBV7-3 with TRBJ2-7; 9 nucleotides agree with TRBD1. Germline trimming cut 3 bases from V and 3 bases from J; bases unmatched to any gene: 6. The germline CDR1 and CDR2 sequences are SGHTA and FQGTGA. The CDR3 length is 15 residues. DNA for the CDR3: TGTGCCAGCAGCTTGGACCCGGGACAGGGCTACGAGCAGTACTTC. Protein sequence: CASSLDPGQGYEQYF.

As for this clone: Other DNA sequences of this sample code for an identical CDR3. J is TRBJ2-7 and V is TRBV9; no reliable D call. Germline CDR1 SGDLS, CDR2 YYNGEE. The V gene lost 0 bases and the J gene lost 1 base, with 8 bases spanning the gap. The CDR3 extends over 14 amino acids. The CDR3 DNA is TGTGCCAGCAGCGTAGGGGGAAGTTCCTACGAGCAGTACTTC. This gives the protein CASSVGGSSYEQYF. The variable domain in full, with the rest retrieved from reference TRBV9 and TRBJ2-7, is DSGVTQTPKHLITATGQRVTLRCSPRSGDLSVYWYQQSLDQGLQFLIQYYNGEERAKGNILERFSAQQFPDLHSELNLSSLELGDSALYFCASSVGGSSYEQYFGPGTRLTVT.

This rearrangement joins TRBV28 to TRBJ1-2; D gene unclear. The germline V gene encodes CDR1 MDHEN and CDR2 SYDVKM. Deletions cut 3 bases from V and 0 bases from J, with 14 bases between. The CDR3 totals 16 residues. As DNA, the CDR3 is TGTGCCAGCAGTTTCAGAGGCAGGAGTGCTAACTATGGCTACACCTTC. It codes for CASSFRGRSANYGYTF.

V usage is TRBV13 and J usage is TRBJ2-7; D tentatively reads TRBD1 or TRBD2 (5 bases each). This CDR3 comprises 16 residues. V lost 1 base to trimming and J lost 0 bases, with 13 bases between them. Germline assignment: CDR1 PRHDT and CDR2 FYEKMQ (reference sequence). The CDR3 spells CASSLATGRSSYEQYF. The CDR3 region has the DNA TGTGCCAGCAGCTTAGCGACGGGACGGAGCTCCTACGAGCAGTACTTC. Based on the CDR3 plus reference TRBV13 and TRBJ2-7, the full variable domain is AAGVIQSPRHLIKEKRETATLKCYPIPRHDTVYWYQQGPGQDPQFLISFYEKMQSDKGSIPDRFSAQQFSDYHSELNMSSLELGDSALYFCASSLATGRSSYEQYFGPGTRLTVT.

The J gene is TRBJ2-7, the V gene TRBV6-5, with a tentative D call TRBD1 (5 bases). Trimming cost V 0 bases and J 1 base, with 13 bases left between them. CDR1 MNHEY and CDR2 SVGAGI come from the germline V gene. The CDR3 loop spans 16 amino acids. The CDR3 region has the DNA TGTGCCAGCAGTTACTCGATAGGACATCGGTCCTACGAGCAGTACTTC. Its protein product is CASSYSIGHRSYEQYF.

This clone was detected only once. J is TRBJ1-1 and V is TRBV9, with D perhaps TRBD1 (5 bases). The CDR3 spans 13 residues. Trimming removed 0 bases from V and 5 bases from J, with 8 bases in between. Germline V gene lookup returns CDR1 SGDLS and CDR2 YYNGEE. CDR3 coding DNA: TGTGCCAGCAGCGTAGATGGGGCTACTGAAGCTTTCTTT. Residues: CASSVDGATEAFF. The full variable domain, rest sourced from reference TRBV9 and TRBJ1-1, is DSGVTQTPKHLITATGQRVTLRCSPRSGDLSVYWYQQSLDQGLQFLIQYYNGEERAKGNILERFSAQQFPDLHSELNLSSLELGDSALYFCASSVDGATEAFFGQGTRLTVV.

The V call is TRBV10-3, the J call TRBJ2-7, with TRBD1 identical over 7 bases. The trim removed 2 bases at V and 6 bases at J, leaving 4 bases unmatched. Per the germline V gene, CDR1 is ENHRY and CDR2 is SYGVKD. The CDR3 is made up of 13 amino acids. DNA for the CDR3: TGTGCCATCAGTGAGGGGACAGTTAGCGAGCAGTACTTC. Translated, it gives CAISEGTVSEQYF.

The V gene is TRBV28, the J gene TRBJ2-1, with 8 positions matching TRBD2. This CDR3 comprises 14 residues. Germline V gene lookup returns CDR1 MDHEN and CDR2 SYDVKM. Trimming cost V 6 bases and J 8 bases; bases outside gene matches: 9. This CDR3 reads CASSLGLAAYEQFF. As DNA, the CDR3 is TGTGCCAGCAGCCTTGGACTAGCAGCTTATGAGCAGTTCTTC.

V and J are TRBV5-1 and TRBJ1-1, with 8 bases identical to TRBD1. Germline CDR1 SGHRS, CDR2 YFSETQ. This CDR3 comprises 15 residues. Trimming cost V 3 bases and J 4 bases; bases outside gene matches: 8. The CDR3 sequence is CASSWATGGVTEAFF. CDR3 DNA: TGCGCCAGCAGCTGGGCCACAGGGGGGGTCACTGAAGCTTTCTTT. The whole variable domain, filled in from reference TRBV5-1 and TRBJ1-1, reads KAGVTQTPRYLIKTRGQQVTLSCSPISGHRSVSWYQQTPGQGLQFLFEYFSETQRNKGNFPGRFSGRQFSNSRSEMNVSTLELGDSALYLCASSWATGGVTEAFFGQGTRLTVV.

V is TRBV6-6 and J is TRBJ2-7; no firm D call. V was clipped by 0 bases and J by 3 bases, with 9 bases between them. CDR1 is MNHNY, CDR2 SVGAGI, per germline (reference sequence). This CDR3 is 14 amino acids long. DNA of the CDR3: TGTGCCAGCAGTTACTCGGGGATCGGCTACGAGCAGTACTTC. Its protein product is CASSYSGIGYEQYF.

The chain joins TRBV25-1 to TRBJ2-1, with unresolved D. The CDR3 totals 13 residues. The germline V and J ends were trimmed by 8 bases and 5 bases, with 13 bases remaining between them. The germline gives CDR1 MGHDK, CDR2 SYGVNS. The CDR3 DNA sequence: TGTGCCAGCGGATTAGGGTTTCACAATGAGCAGTTCTTC. Translating gives CASGLGFHNEQFF.

This chain links TRBV7-9 with TRBJ2-5; D gene uncertain. The V gene's germline CDR1 is SEHNR and CDR2 FQNEAQ (reference sequence). The length of the CDR3 is 15 residues. The ends were cut back, 5 bases at V and 1 base at J, with 14 bases in the middle. This CDR3 is CASSPRFESQETQYF. CDR3 DNA: TGTGCCAGCAGCCCCCGCTTCGAGAGCCAAGAGACCCAGTACTTC.

CDR3 residues: CASSRRRMNTGELFF. The CDR3 DNA follows: TGTGCCAGCAGCCGACGGCGGATGAACACCGGGGAGCTGTTTTTT. The V gene is TRBV11-2, the J gene TRBJ2-2; unclear D gene. Trimming cost V 5 bases and J 1 base, with 11 bases left between them. CDR1 is SGHAT, CDR2 FQNNGV, per germline. The length of the CDR3 is 15 residues.

This rearrangement joins TRBV6-5 to TRBJ1-2; D call uncertain. Trimming cost V 2 bases and J 4 bases, with 11 bases left between them. CDR1 and CDR2 from the germline V gene are MNHEY and SVGAGI. This CDR3 region has 14 residues. Written as DNA, the CDR3 is TGTGCCAGCAGTTACACAGAAGGAACCTATGGCTACACCTTC. Translating it yields CASSYTEGTYGYTF.

The J gene is TRBJ2-2, the V gene TRBV28, with 11 bases aligning to TRBD2. This CDR3 is 17 amino acids long. J was trimmed by 4 bases and V by 3 bases; bases with no gene match: 7. Germline CDR1 and CDR2: MDHEN and SYDVKM. The CDR3 region is CASSFTSGSGSTGELFF. In DNA form, the CDR3 reads TGTGCCAGCAGTTTCACTAGCGGGAGCGGTAGCACCGGGGAGCTGTTTTTT.

V gene TRBV7-9 combines with J gene TRBJ2-5; 9 bases are a match to TRBD2. V lost 5 bases to trimming and J lost 5 bases; unmatched junction nucleotides: 9. The CDR3 runs to 15 residues. From germline, CDR1 is SEHNR and CDR2 FQNEAQ (reference sequence). The CDR3 protein is CASSLQRGETETQYF. CDR3 bases: TGTGCCAGCAGCCTCCAGCGGGGGGAGACGGAGACCCAGTACTTC.

This clone came up a few times. DNA for the CDR3: TGTGCCAGCAGTTTGTCAGGTCCCGAGACCCAGTACTTC. As protein: CASSLSGPETQYF. The chain has TRBV27 and TRBJ2-5, with D unresolved. Trimming took off 3 bases at V and 5 bases at J, with 10 bases between the two ends. Germline V gene data show CDR1 as MNHEY and CDR2 as SMNVEV (reference sequence). This CDR3 has 13 amino acids.

The rearrangement uses TRBV27 and TRBJ1-2; D is possibly TRBD1 (5 bases). CDR3 length: 15 amino acids. Trimming pared 8 bases from V and 2 bases from J, leaving 18 bases between. CDR1 is MNHEY and CDR2 is SMNVEV in the germline V gene (reference sequence). The CDR3 loop reads CASRQKANRNYGYTF. DNA for the CDR3: TGTGCCAGCCGACAAAAGGCGAACAGGAACTATGGCTACACCTTC.

This chain joins TRBV27 and TRBJ2-2; TRBD1 agrees at 11 bases. The CDR3 is 16 residues long. From germline, CDR1 is MNHEY and CDR2 SMNVEV (reference sequence). The trim removed 5 bases at V and 4 bases at J, leaving 6 bases unmatched. CDR3 bases: TGTGCCAGCAGTCTCGGACAGGGGGCGAGCACCGGGGAGCTGTTTTTT. The encoded protein is CASSLGQGASTGELFF.